These T cell receptor beta chains were read from a single sample in a study of cytomegalovirus exposure and HLA in healthy donors. Only in-frame clones appear in the TCRdb table, and some are missing; sequencing was by immunoSEQ multiplex PCR. In the table there are 150,000 to 200,000 clones, 73% of which are singletons. The sequenced sample consisted of PBMCs. These receptors came from a woman aged 18-29 years in good health and CMV-seropositive. The CDR3 runs from the conserved cysteine through the conserved F or W. The D gene is left open where the match is weak. A row's size may be missing; if present it is once, few, many or a size class.

j_call clone_size d_call v_call cdr3_aa cdr3_nt
TRBJ1-6 few NA TRBV9 CASSGGSGGEPHF TGTGCCAGCAGCGGGGGTTCCGGGGGTGAGCCCCACTTT
TRBJ2-7 NA TRBD2 TRBV5-8 CASSLELAGGGYEQYF TGTGCCAGCAGCTTGGAATTAGCGGGGGGGGGCTACGAGCAGTACTTC
TRBJ2-3 once NA TRBV11-3 CASSLGPGDTQYF TGTGCCAGCAGCTTAGGCCCAGGGGATACGCAGTATTTT
TRBJ1-2 NA TRBD1 TRBV15 CATSRDRAYGYTF TGTGCCACCAGCAGGGACAGGGCTTATGGCTACACCTTC
TRBJ2-7 NA TRBD1 TRBV2 CASSVDRAYEQYF TGTGCCAGCAGTGTGGACAGGGCTTACGAGCAGTACTTC
TRBJ2-1 NA NA TRBV7-6 CASSLLLDINEQFF TGTGCCAGCAGCTTACTGCTAGATATCAATGAGCAGTTCTTC
TRBJ2-1 NA TRBD2 TRBV18 CASSPLWGLAGSYNEQFF TGTGCCAGCTCACCACTTTGGGGACTAGCGGGCTCATACAATGAGCAGTTCTTC
TRBJ1-1 NA NA TRBV11-1 CASSLALAGAGTEAFF TGTGCCAGCAGCTTAGCTCTCGCAGGGGCAGGCACTGAAGCTTTCTTT
TRBJ2-3 NA NA TRBV5-8 CASSWTRGTDTQYF TGTGCCAGCAGCTGGACAAGGGGAACGGATACGCAGTATTTT
TRBJ2-7 NA TRBD2 TRBV5-6 CASSPGLAGVEQYF TGTGCCAGCAGCCCAGGACTAGCGGGGGTCGAGCAGTACTTC
TRBJ2-7 NA TRBD2 TRBV9 CASSPRGGRVYEQYF TGTGCCAGCAGCCCCCGGGGGGGCAGGGTCTACGAGCAGTACTTC
TRBJ1-5 NA TRBD1 TRBV30 CAWGDRFSNQPQHF TGTGCCTGGGGGGACAGATTTAGCAATCAGCCCCAGCATTTT
TRBJ2-2 NA TRBD1 TRBV19 CASRIRDRVGGYTGELFF TGTGCCAGTCGGATCCGGGACAGGGTCGGAGGGTACACCGGGGAGCTGTTTTTT
TRBJ2-5 NA NA TRBV9 CASSVDVRTQYF TGTGCCAGCAGCGTAGATGTCCGGACCCAGTACTTC
TRBJ1-2 NA NA TRBV5-1 CASRGGSYGYTF TGCGCCAGCAGGGGAGGTAGCTATGGCTACACCTTC
TRBJ2-5 few TRBD1 TRBV12-5 CASGSQGQGRETQYF TGTGCTAGTGGTTCCCAGGGACAGGGGCGAGAGACCCAGTACTTC
TRBJ1-2 NA NA TRBV7-8 CASSLPGWGYTF TGTGCCAGCAGCTTACCGGGGTGGGGCTACACCTTC
TRBJ2-4 NA TRBD1 TRBV30 CAWSDGQGRDIQYF TGTGCCTGGAGCGACGGACAGGGGAGGGACATTCAGTACTTC
TRBJ2-1 NA TRBD1 TRBV4-3 CASSQESTGYNEQFF TGCGCCAGCAGCCAAGAATCGACAGGGTACAATGAGCAGTTCTTC
TRBJ2-3 NA TRBD1 TRBV19 CASSIETGKSADTQYF TGTGCCAGTAGTATTGAGACAGGGAAGTCGGCAGATACGCAGTATTTT
TRBJ1-2 NA TRBD1 TRBV28 CASTVTGPAYGYTF TGTGCCAGCACCGTGACAGGGCCGGCCTATGGCTACACCTTC
TRBJ1-2 NA NA TRBV5-4 CASSLGGMGQKEGYTF TGTGCCAGCAGCTTGGGGGGAATGGGGCAGAAGGAGGGCTACACCTTC